Reported below is one T cell receptor beta chain. Germline V gene lookup returns CDR1 MDHEN and CDR2 SYDVKM. V lost 1 base and J lost 3, with 11 bases in between. The CDR3 length is 15 residues. Only in-frame clones appear in the TCRdb table, and some are missing; sequencing was by immunoSEQ multiplex PCR. This sample has about 130,000 clones, with roughly nine tenths found just once. The donors were in the roughly 110-subject validation cohort; that cohort was separate from the roughly 700-subject first cohort. This sample is part of a study of cytomegalovirus exposure and HLA in healthy donors. The chain employs TRBV28 and TRBJ2-3; D might be TRBD1 (7 bases). Sequenced material: PBMCs. This receptor was taken from a woman aged 18 to 35 in good health and CMV-seropositive. As DNA, the CDR3 is TGTGCCAGCAGTTTATCGCCAGGGGGGACAGATACGCAGTATTTT. Its protein is CASSLSPGGTDTQYF.